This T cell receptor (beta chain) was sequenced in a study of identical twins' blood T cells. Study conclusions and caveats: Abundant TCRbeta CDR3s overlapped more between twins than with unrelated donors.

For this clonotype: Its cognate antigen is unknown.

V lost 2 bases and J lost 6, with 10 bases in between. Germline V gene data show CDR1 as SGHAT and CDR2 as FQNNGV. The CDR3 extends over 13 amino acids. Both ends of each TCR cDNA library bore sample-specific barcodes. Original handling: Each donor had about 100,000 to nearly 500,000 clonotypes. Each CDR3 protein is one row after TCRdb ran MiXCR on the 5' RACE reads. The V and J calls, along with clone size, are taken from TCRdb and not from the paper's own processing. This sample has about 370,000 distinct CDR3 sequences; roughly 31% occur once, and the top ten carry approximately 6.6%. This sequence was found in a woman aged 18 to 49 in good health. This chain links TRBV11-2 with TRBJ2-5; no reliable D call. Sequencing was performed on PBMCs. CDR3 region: CASSLTSLKTQYF. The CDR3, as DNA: TGTGCCAGCAGCTTAACAAGTTTGAAGACCCAGTACTTC. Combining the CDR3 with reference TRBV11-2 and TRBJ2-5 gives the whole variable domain EAGVAQSPRYKIIEKRQSVAFWCNPISGHATLYWYQQILGQGPKLLIQFQNNGVVDDSQLPKDRFSAERLKGVDSTLKIQPAKLEDSAVYLCASSLTSLKTQYFGPGTRLLVL.